This record covers a single T cell receptor (beta chain). Its target is not known. The data stem from a study of shared clonotypes between healthy human individuals. Study observations and caveats: The diversity represented, both genetic and in exposure history, was limited by few donors. Naive CD4 clonotypes were shared across a few donors at roughly 5.3%. Non-shared clonotypes displayed generation probabilities falling below those of clonotypes present in all four donors. Naive subsets usually exceeded memory subsets in estimated richness.

Naive CD8 cells lacked CD45RO, underwent positive selection for CCR7 and left out terminally differentiated effector memory CD45RA+ cells. Trimming took 4 bases from V and 5 from J, leaving 8 bases between them. Germline V gives CDR1 SGHAT, CDR2 FQNNGV. This CDR3 is 12 amino acids long. Libraries were prepared by immunoSEQ multiplex PCR; TCRdb keeps only in-frame clonotypes and omits some of them. In the table there are 2 million to 2.5 million clones, about 93% of which are singletons. What was sequenced was naive CD8+ T cells from PBMCs. The sequence was obtained from a man between 18 and 29 years old in good health. Some clones in this sample may be carry-over from other donors' samples. V usage is TRBV11-2 and J usage is TRBJ2-5, with a weak D call TRBD2 (6 bases). The CDR3 DNA reads TGTGCCAGCAGCTACCGGGGGGAGACCCAGTACTTC. It translates to CASSYRGETQYF.